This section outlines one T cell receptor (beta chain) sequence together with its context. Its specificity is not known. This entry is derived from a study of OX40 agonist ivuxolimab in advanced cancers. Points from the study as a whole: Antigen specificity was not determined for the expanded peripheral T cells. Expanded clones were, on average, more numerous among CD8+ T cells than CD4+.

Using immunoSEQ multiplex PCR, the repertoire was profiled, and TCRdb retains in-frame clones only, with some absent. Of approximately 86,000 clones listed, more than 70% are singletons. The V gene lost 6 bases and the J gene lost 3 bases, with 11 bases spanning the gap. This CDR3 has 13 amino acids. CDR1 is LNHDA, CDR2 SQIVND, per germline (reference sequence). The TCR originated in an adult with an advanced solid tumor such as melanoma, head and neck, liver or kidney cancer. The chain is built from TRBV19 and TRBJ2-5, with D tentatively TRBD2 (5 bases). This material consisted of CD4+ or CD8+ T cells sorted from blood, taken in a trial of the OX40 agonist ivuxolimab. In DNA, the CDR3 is TGTGCCAGTAGCCACCGGGGTAAAGAGACCCAGTACTTC. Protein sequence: CASSHRGKETQYF.